The sequence of this T cell receptor (beta chain) was determined in a study of human T cells and chemical hapten exposure. TCRdb ran MiXCR on the RACE reads and lists one entry per CDR3 protein. This repertoire shows 87,000 or so distinct CDR3 sequences, approximately 9.9% found once; its top ten account for roughly 4%. The time point was: pre-sensitization, week 0. Stated treatment: therapeutic diphenylcyclopropenone sensitization with weekly scalp DPC. People who gave samples had alopecia, were 18 to 70 years old, and were suitable for DPC. This clonotype has more than one count but fewer than ten. Its antigen remains unknown. Whole-study findings and limits: Versus controls, significantly more large CDR3 similarity clusters arose from expanded TCRs. Sensitization with DPC brought no change to TCRs above 1 in 1000 in frequency.

The sequencing used whole blood, collected in connection with sensitization to the hapten diphenylcyclopropenone (DPC). The clonotype was recovered from a woman aged 40-49 years with alopecia areata. Some clones in this sample may be carry-over from other donors' samples.

The CDR3 DNA follows: TGTGCCAGCAGTTTACCCCCGGCCGGACCCCGCTACGAGCAGTACTTC. Residues: CASSLPPAGPRYEQYF. The chain links TRBV28 to TRBJ2-7, with D hard to call. The V end lost 2 bases, the J end lost 3 bases, and 17 bases lay between the germline ends. Germline values: CDR1 MDHEN, CDR2 SYDVKM. This CDR3 has 16 residues.